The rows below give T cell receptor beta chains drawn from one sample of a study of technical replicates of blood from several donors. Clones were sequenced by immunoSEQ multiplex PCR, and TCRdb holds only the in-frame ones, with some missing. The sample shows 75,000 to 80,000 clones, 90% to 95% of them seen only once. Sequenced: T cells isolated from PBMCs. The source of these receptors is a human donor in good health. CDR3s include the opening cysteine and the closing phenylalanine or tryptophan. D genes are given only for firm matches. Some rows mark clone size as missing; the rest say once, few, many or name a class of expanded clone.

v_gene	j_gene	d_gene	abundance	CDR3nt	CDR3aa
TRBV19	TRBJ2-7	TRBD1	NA	TGTGCCAGTAGTATACCCGGGACAGGGTCCTACGAGCAGTACTTC	CASSIPGTGSYEQYF
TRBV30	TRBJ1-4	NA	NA	TGTGCCTGGAAGACAGTATCAGAAAAACTGTTTTTT	CAWKTVSEKLFF
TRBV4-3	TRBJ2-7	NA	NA	TGCGCCAGCAGCCAAGATCCAACCGGGACACAGGCCTACGAGCAGTACTTC	CASSQDPTGTQAYEQYF
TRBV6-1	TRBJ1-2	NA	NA	TGTGCCAGCAGTGACGGCGGGTTTGTCCTCTATGGCTACACCTTC	CASSDGGFVLYGYTF
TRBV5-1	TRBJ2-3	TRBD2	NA	TGCGCCAGCAGGGTTAGCGGGAGCACAGATACGCAGTATTTT	CASRVSGSTDTQYF
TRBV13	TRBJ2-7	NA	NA	TGTGCCAGCAGCCCCGGGGAGAGCCTATTCTCCTACGAGCAGTACTTC	CASSPGESLFSYEQYF
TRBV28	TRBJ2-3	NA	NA	TGTGCCAGCAGAAATCCAGGGATGGGGACAGATACGCAGTATTTT	CASRNPGMGTDTQYF
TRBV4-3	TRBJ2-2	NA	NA	TGCGCCAGCAGCCCCTCGGAGCGGTGGGGCACCGGGGAGCTGTTTTTT	CASSPSERWGTGELFF
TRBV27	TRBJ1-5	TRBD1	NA	TGTGCCAGCAGTCCCCTCAGGGGGTTTAGCAATCAGCCCCAGCATTTT	CASSPLRGFSNQPQHF
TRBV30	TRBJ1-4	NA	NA	TGTGCCTGGAGTGCCGGGAATGAAAAACTGTTTTTT	CAWSAGNEKLFF
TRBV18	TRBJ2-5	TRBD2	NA	TGTGCCAGCTCACCCGGGACTACATGGGAGACCCAGTACTTC	CASSPGTTWETQYF
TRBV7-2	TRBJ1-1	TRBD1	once	TGTGCCAGCAGCTTACAAGGGGGCAACACTGAAGCTTTCTTT	CASSLQGGNTEAFF
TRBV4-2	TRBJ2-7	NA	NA	TGTGCCAGCAGCCAAGTCAACGAGCAGTACTTC	CASSQVNEQYF
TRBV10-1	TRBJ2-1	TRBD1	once	TGCGCCAGCAGTGAGAGTACAGGGGATTTGAATGAGCAGTTCTTC	CASSESTGDLNEQFF
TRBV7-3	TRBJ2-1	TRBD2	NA	TGTGCCAGCAGCTTAATCCCACGAGCGGGATATGAGCAGTTCTTC	CASSLIPRAGYEQFF
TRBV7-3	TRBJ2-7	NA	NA	TGTGCCAGCAGCTTAACTATGGCAGGTATCTACGAGCAGTACTTC	CASSLTMAGIYEQYF
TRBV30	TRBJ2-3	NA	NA	TGTGCCTGCCGCCCTAGCGCCACTCGGGATACGCAGTATTTT	CACRPSATRDTQYF
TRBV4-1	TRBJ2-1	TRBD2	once	TGCGCCAGCAGCCAAGTACCAAGCGGGAGCTTATTTGAGCAGTTCTTC	CASSQVPSGSLFEQFF
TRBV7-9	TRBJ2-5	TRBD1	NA	TGTGCCAGCAGCCCAACTCGGGACAGCAAAGAGACCCAGTACTTC	CASSPTRDSKETQYF
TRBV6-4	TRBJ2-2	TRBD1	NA	TGTGCCAGCAGTCGTACAGGGGACGCCGGGGAGCTGTTTTTT	CASSRTGDAGELFF
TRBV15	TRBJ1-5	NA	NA	TGTGCCACCAGCAGGGGGGCCGGGACGGTAATACAGCCCCAGCATTTT	CATSRGAGTVIQPQHF
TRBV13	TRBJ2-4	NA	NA	TGTGCCAGCAGCTTAGACAGAAACATTCAGTACTTC	CASSLDRNIQYF
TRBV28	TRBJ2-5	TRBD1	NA	TGTGCCAGCATTACAGGGGAAGAGACCCAGTACTTC	CASITGEETQYF
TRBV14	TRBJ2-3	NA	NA	TGTGCCAGCAGCCATCAGGGGTTTACCATCGATACGCAGTATTTT	CASSHQGFTIDTQYF
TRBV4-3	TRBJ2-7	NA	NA	TGCGCCAGCAGCCCTAAGGGGACGGGAGTCAGTTCACCCTACGAGCAGTACTTC	CASSPKGTGVSSPYEQYF
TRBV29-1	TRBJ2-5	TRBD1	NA	TGCAGCGTGGGAGGGGACAGGGGGCACGAAGAGACCCAGTACTTC	CSVGGDRGHEETQYF
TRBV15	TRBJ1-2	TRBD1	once	TGTGCCACCAGCACGGTAACAGGGGCCCGCCCGGAAGGCTACACCTTC	CATSTVTGARPEGYTF
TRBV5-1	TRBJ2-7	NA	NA	TGCGCCAGCAGCTTGGCGGCAGGCTACGAGCAGTACTTC	CASSLAAGYEQYF
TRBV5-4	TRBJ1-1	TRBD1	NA	TGTGCCAGCAGCTTGTCAAGGGGACAGCTTGAAGCTTTCTTT	CASSLSRGQLEAFF
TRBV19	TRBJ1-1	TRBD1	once	TGTGCCAGCCGAGACAGGGGCCTTGAGAACACTGAAGCTTTCTTT	CASRDRGLENTEAFF
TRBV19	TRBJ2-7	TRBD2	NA	TGTGCCAGTAGTATTCTAGCGGGAGAAGGCGAGCAGTACTTC	CASSILAGEGEQYF
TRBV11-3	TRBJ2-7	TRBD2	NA	TGTGCCAGCAGCTTATCATGGGGCACTAGCGGCTCCTACGAGCAGTACTTC	CASSLSWGTSGSYEQYF
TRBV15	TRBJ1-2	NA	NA	TGTGCCACCAGCAGGCCTCCCTACCCCGCACGGGGCTACACCTTC	CATSRPPYPARGYTF
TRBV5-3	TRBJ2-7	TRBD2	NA	TGTGCCAGAAGCTTGGGAGCGGGGGGAGATTTCTACGAGCAGTACTTC	CARSLGAGGDFYEQYF
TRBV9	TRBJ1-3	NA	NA	TGTGCCAGCAGCGTAGCTCCTATTATCAGGCCAGGCTCTGGAAACACCATATATTTT	CASSVAPIIRPGSGNTIYF
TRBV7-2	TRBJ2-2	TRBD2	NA	TGTGCCAGCAGCTTCTACGCTAGCGGGAGTGAGAACACCGGGGAGCTGTTTTTT	CASSFYASGSENTGELFF
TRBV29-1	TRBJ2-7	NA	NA	TGCAGCGTTGCTACAGCCCAGGTGGAGCAGTACTTC	CSVATAQVEQYF
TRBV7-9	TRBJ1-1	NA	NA	TGTGCCAGCAGCTTGACGGGAGGGGGACTTCAGAACACTGAAGCTTTCTTT	CASSLTGGGLQNTEAFF
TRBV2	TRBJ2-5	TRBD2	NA	TGTGCCAGCAGTGAATCAGCGGGAGGGATCGAGACCCAGTACTTC	CASSESAGGIETQYF
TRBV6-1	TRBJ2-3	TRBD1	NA	TGTGCCAGCAGTGAAGGACAGGGGCGAACAGATACGCAGTATTTT	CASSEGQGRTDTQYF
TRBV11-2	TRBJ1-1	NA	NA	TGTGCCAGCAGCTTGCAGGGCGAGAGTACTGAAGCTTTCTTT	CASSLQGESTEAFF
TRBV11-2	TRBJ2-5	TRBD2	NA	TGTGCCAGCAGCTCGACTAGCGGGATAGTAGATGTGACCCAGTACTTC	CASSSTSGIVDVTQYF
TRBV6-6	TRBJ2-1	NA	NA	TGTGCCAGCAGTTACTCGAGCTGGTCCTACAATGAGCAGTTCTTC	CASSYSSWSYNEQFF
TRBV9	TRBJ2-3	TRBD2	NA	TGTGCCAGCGGAGGACTAGCCCTACCAGATACGCAGTATTTT	CASGGLALPDTQYF
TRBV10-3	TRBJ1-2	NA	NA	TGTGCCATCAGTGATAAACCTACGGTGGATGGCTACACCTTC	CAISDKPTVDGYTF
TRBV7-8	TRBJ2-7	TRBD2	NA	TGTGCCAGCAGCCCGCGAACTAGCGGGAGCTTGGAGCAGTACTTC	CASSPRTSGSLEQYF
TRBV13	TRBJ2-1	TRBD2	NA	TGTGCCAGCAGCACGAAGTGGGGACTAGTACGGGAGCAGTTCTTC	CASSTKWGLVREQFF
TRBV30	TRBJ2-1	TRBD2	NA	TGTGCCTGGAATAGCGGGAGGGCCCGGGAGCAGTTCTTC	CAWNSGRAREQFF
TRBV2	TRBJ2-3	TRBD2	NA	TGTGCCAGCAGGCCGACTAGCGGGATAAGAGATACGCAGTATTTT	CASRPTSGIRDTQYF